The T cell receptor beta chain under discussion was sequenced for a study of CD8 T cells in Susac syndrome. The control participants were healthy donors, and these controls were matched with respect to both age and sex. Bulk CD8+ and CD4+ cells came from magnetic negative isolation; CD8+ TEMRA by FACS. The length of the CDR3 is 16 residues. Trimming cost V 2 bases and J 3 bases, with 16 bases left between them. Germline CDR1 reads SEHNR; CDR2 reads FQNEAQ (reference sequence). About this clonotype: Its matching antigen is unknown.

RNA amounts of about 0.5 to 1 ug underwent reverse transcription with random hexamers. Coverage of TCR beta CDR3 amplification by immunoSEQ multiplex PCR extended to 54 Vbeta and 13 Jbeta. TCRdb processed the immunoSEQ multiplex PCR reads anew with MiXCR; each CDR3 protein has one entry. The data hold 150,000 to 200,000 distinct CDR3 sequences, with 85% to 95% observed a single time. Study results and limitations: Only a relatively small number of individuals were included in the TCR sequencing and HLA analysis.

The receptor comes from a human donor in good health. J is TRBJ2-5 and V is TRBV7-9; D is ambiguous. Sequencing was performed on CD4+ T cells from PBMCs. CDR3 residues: CASSLRWAAAKETQYF. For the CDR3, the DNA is TGTGCCAGCAGCTTAAGGTGGGCCGCAGCGAAAGAGACCCAGTACTTC.